This T cell receptor beta chain originates from a study of blood T cell repertoires in COVID-19. Some clones are missing from TCRdb's copy, which holds only in-frame ones; the method was immunoSEQ multiplex PCR. The sample has 150,000 to 200,000 clones; around 90% are singletons. Germline V gives CDR1 MGHRA, CDR2 YSYEKL. Trimming stripped 4 bases from V and 0 bases from J, with 15 bases between. This CDR3 is built from 16 residues. The rearrangement links TRBV4-1 to TRBJ2-5; tentative D call: TRBD2 (5 bases). The receptor's source is a man aged 60-69 years with active or convalescent COVID-19. Sequenced material: peripheral blood. CDR3 region: CASSPHGTGNQETQYF. CDR3 nucleotides: TGCGCCAGCAGCCCTCACGGAACGGGAAACCAAGAGACCCAGTACTTC.